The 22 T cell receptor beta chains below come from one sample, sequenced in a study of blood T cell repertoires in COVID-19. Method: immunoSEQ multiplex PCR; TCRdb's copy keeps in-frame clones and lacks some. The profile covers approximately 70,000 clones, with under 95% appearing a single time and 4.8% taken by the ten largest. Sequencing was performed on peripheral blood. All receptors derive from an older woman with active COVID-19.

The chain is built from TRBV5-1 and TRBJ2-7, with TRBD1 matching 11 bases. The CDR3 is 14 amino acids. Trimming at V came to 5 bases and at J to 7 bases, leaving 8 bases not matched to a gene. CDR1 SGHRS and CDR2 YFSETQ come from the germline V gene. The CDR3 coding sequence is TGCGCCAGCAGTTCCGGACAGGGGGCAGGTGAGCAGTACTTC. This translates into CASSSGQGAGEQYF. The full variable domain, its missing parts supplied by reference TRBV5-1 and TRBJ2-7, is KAGVTQTPRYLIKTRGQQVTLSCSPISGHRSVSWYQQTPGQGLQFLFEYFSETQRNKGNFPGRFSGRQFSNSRSEMNVSTLELGDSALYLCASSSGQGAGEQYFGPGTRLTVT.

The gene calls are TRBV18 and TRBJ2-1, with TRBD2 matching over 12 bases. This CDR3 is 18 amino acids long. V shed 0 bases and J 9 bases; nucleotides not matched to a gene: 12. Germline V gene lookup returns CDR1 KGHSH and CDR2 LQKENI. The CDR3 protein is CASSPPASGRASSSEQFF. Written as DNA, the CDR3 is TGTGCCAGCTCACCACCGGCTAGCGGGAGGGCCTCATCATCTGAGCAGTTCTTC. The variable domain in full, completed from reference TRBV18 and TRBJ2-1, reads NAGVMQNPRHLVRRRGQEARLRCSPMKGHSHVYWYRQLPEEGLKFMVYLQKENIIDESGMPKERFSAEFPKEGPSILRIQQVVRGDSAAYFCASSPPASGRASSSEQFFGPGTRLTVL.

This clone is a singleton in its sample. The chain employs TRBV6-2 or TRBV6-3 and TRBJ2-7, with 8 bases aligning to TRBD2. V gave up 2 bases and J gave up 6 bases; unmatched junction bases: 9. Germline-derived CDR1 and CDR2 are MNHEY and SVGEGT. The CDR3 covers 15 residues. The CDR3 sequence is CASSYQSGLDPEQYF. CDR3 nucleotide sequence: TGTGCCAGCAGTTACCAGTCGGGACTAGATCCCGAGCAGTACTTC.

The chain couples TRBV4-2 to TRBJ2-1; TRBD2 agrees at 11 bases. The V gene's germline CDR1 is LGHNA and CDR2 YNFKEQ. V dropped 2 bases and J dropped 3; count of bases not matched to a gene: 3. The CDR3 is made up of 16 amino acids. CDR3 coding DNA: TGTGCCAGCAGCCAAACCGGGACTAGCGGCTACAATGAGCAGTTCTTC. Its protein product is CASSQTGTSGYNEQFF.

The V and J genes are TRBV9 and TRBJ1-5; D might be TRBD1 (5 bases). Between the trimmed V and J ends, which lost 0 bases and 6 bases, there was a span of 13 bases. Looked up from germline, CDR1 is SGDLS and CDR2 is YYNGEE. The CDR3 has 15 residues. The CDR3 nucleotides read TGTGCCAGCAGCGTAGCTGCAGGGCAAGGTCAGCCCCAGCATTTT. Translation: CASSVAAGQGQPQHF.

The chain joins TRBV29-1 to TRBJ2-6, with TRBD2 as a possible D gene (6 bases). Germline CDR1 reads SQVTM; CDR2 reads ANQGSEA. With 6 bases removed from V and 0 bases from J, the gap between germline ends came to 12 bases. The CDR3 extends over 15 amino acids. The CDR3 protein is CSVLMGGSGANVLTF. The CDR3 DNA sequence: TGCAGCGTGCTCATGGGGGGCTCTGGGGCCAACGTCCTGACTTTC.

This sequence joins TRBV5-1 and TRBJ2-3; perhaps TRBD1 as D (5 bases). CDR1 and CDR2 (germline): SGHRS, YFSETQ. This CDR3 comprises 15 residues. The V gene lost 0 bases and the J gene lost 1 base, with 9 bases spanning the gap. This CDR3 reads CASSLEGHRTDTQYF. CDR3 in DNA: TGCGCCAGCAGCTTGGAAGGACACCGCACAGATACGCAGTATTTT. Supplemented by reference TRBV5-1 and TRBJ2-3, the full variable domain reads KAGVTQTPRYLIKTRGQQVTLSCSPISGHRSVSWYQQTPGQGLQFLFEYFSETQRNKGNFPGRFSGRQFSNSRSEMNVSTLELGDSALYLCASSLEGHRTDTQYFGPGTRLTVL.

The CDR3 DNA is TGTGCCAGTAGTATGTCGGGGGGAGCCGGCGAGCAGTACTTC. It yields the protein CASSMSGGAGEQYF. The chain is built from TRBV19 and TRBJ2-7; 7 bases align to TRBD2. The CDR3 spans 14 residues. V gave up 3 bases and J gave up 6 bases; unmatched junction bases: 8. Per the germline V gene, CDR1 is LNHDA and CDR2 is SQIVND (reference sequence).

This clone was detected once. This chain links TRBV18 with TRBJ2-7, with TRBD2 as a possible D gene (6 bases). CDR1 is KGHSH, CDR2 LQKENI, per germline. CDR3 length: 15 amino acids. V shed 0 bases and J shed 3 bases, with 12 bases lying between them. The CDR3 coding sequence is TGTGCCAGCTCACCACCGGCGGGAAAAGGCTACGAGCAGTACTTC. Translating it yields CASSPPAGKGYEQYF.

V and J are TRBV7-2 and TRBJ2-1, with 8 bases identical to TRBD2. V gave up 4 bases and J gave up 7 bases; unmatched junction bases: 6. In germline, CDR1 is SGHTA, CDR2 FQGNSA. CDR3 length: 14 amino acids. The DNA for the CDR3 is TGTGCCAGCAGCTCCCCGGGACTAGGTAATGAGCAGTTCTTC. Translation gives CASSSPGLGNEQFF. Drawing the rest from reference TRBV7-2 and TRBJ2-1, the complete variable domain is GAGVSQSPSNKVTEKGKDVELRCDPISGHTALYWYRQSLGQGLEFLIYFQGNSAPDKSGLPSDRFSAERTGGSVSTLTIQRTQQEDSAVYLCASSSPGLGNEQFFGPGTRLTVL.

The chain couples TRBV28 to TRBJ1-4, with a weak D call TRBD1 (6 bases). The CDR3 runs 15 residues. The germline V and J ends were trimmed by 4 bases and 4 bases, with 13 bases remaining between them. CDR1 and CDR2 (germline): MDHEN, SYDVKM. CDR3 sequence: CASSSLTGRNEKLFF. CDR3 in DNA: TGTGCCAGCAGTTCATTAACAGGGCGTAATGAAAAACTGTTTTTT. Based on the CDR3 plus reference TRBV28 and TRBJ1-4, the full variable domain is DVKVTQSSRYLVKRTGEKVFLECVQDMDHENMFWYRQDPGLGLRLIYFSYDVKMKEKGDIPEGYSVSREKKERFSLILESASTNQTSMYLCASSSLTGRNEKLFFGSGTQLSVL.

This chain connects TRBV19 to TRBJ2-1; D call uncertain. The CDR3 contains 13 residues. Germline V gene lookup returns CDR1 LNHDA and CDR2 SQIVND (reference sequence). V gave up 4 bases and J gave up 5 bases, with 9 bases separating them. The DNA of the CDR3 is TGTGCCAGTAGTAGTACTACGAACAATGAGCAGTTCTTC. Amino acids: CASSSTTNNEQFF. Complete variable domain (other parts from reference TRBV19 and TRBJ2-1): DGGITQSPKYLFRKEGQNVTLSCEQNLNHDAMYWYRQDPGQGLRLIYYSQIVNDFQKGDIAEGYSVSREKKESFPLTVTSAQKNPTAFYLCASSSTTNNEQFFGPGTRLTVL.

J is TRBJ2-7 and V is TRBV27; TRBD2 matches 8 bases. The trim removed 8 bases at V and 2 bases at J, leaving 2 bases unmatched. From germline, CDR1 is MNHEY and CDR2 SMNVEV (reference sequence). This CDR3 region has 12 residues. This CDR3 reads CASWTSPYEQYF. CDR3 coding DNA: TGTGCCAGCTGGACTAGCCCCTACGAGCAGTACTTC.

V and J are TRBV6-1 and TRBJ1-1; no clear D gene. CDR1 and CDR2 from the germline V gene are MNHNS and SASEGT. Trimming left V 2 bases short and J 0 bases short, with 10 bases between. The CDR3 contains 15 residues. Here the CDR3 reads CASSESVLMNTEAFF. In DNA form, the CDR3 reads TGTGCCAGCAGTGAATCAGTCCTCATGAACACTGAAGCTTTCTTT.

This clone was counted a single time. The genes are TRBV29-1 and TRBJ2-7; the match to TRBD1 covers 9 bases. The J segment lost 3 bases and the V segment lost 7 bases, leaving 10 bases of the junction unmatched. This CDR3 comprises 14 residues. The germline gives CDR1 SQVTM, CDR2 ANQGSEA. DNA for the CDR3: TGCAGCGCTCAGGACAGGGGCCTTTACTACGAGCAGTACTTC. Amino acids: CSAQDRGLYYEQYF.

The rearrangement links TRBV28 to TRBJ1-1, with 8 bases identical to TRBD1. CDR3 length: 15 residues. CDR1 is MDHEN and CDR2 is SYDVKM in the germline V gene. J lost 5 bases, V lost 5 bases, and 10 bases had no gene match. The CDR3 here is CASSPRTGRMTEAFF. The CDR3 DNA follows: TGTGCCAGCAGTCCCCGGACAGGGAGGATGACTGAAGCTTTCTTT.

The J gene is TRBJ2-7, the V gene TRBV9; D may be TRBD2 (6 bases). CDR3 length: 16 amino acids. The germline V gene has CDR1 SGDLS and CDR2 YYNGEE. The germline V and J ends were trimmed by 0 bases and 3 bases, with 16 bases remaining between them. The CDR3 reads CASSVVGGKAGYEQYF. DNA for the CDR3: TGTGCCAGCAGCGTAGTAGGCGGGAAGGCGGGCTACGAGCAGTACTTC.

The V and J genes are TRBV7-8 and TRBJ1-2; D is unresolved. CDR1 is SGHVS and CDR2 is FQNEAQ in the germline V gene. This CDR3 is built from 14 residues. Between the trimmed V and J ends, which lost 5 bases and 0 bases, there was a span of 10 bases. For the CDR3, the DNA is TGTGCCAGCAGCCGAGAGGGAGCTAACTATGGCTACACCTTC. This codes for CASSREGANYGYTF.

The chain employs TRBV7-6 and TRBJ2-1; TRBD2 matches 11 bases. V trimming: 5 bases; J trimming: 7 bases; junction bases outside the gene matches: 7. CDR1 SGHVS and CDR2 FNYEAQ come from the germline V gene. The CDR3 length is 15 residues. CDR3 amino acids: CASSPATSGKNEQFF. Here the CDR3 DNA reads TGTGCCAGCAGCCCGGCGACTAGCGGGAAGAATGAGCAGTTCTTC.

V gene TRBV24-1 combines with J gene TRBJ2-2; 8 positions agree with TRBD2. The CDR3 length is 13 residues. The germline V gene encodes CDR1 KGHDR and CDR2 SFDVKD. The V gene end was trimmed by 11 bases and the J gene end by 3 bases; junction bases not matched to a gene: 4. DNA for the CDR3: TGTGCCATCGGACTAGCCGACACCGGGGAGCTGTTTTTT. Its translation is CAIGLADTGELFF.

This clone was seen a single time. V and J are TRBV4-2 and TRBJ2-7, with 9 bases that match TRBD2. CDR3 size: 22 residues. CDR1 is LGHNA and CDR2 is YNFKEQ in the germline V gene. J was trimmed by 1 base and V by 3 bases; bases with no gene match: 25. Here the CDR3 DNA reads TGTGCCAGCAGCCAGAAAAGGCGTCCGGCCCCTAGCGGGGTAGGGGGTTCCTACGAGCAGTACTTC. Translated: CASSQKRRPAPSGVGGSYEQYF.

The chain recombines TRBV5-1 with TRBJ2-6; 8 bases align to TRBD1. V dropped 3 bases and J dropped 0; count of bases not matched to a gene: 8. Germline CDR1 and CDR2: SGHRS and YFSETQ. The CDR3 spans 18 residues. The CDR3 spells CASSSWTGKSSGANVLTF. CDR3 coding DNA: TGCGCCAGCAGCTCATGGACAGGGAAGAGCTCTGGGGCCAACGTCCTGACTTTC.